The table lists the clone carrying this T cell receptor (beta chain) with a count of one. The data were obtained in a study of control samples from healthy donors and cancer patients. Repertoires were generated with immunoSEQ multiplex PCR, while TCRdb's copy carries only in-frame clones and drops some. The data show roughly 120,000 clones, 85% to 90% seen once. CDR3 length equals 15 residues. Germline V CDR1 and CDR2: LGHNA, YSLEER. Trimming shortened V by 0 bases and J by 3 bases, and 9 bases separated the two germline ends. V is TRBV4-3 and J is TRBJ2-1, with TRBD2 as a possible D gene (5 bases). The TCR was taken from a woman between 45 and 65 years old in good health. Material: blood. The CDR3 here is CASSQDRGIYNEQFF. The CDR3, as DNA: TGCGCCAGCAGCCAAGATCGGGGTATCTACAATGAGCAGTTCTTC.